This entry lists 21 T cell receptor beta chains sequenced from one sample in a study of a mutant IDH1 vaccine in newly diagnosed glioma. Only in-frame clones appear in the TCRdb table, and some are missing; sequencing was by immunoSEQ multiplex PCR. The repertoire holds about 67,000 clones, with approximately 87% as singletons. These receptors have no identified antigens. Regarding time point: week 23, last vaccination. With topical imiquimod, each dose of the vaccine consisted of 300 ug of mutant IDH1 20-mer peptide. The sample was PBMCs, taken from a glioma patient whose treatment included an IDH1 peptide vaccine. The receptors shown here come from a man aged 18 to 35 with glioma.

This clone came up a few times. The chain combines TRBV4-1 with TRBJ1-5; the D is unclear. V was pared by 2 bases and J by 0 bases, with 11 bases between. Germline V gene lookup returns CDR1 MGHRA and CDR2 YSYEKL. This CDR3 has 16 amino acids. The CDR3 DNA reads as TGCGCCAGCAGCCAACAGCTAATCTCTAGCAATCAGCCCCAGCATTTT. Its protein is CASSQQLISSNQPQHF.

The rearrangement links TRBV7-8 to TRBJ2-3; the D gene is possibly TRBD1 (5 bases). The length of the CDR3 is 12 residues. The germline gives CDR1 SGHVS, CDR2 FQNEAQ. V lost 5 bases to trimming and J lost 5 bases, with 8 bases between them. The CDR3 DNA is TGTGCCAGCAGCCCTGACAGAGATACGCAGTATTTT. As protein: CASSPDRDTQYF.

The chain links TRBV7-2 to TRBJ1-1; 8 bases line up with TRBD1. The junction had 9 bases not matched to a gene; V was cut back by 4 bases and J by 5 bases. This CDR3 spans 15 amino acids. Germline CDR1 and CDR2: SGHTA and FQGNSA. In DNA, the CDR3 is TGTGCCAGCAGCTCAGTAGGACAGGGAGGTACTGAAGCTTTCTTT. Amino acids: CASSSVGQGGTEAFF.

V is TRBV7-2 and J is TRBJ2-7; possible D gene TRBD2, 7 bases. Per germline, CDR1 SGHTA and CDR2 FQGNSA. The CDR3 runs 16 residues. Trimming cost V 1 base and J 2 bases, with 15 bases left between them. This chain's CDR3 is CASSLDGGAPAYEQYF. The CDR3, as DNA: TGTGCCAGCAGCTTAGATGGGGGGGCCCCCGCCTACGAGCAGTACTTC.

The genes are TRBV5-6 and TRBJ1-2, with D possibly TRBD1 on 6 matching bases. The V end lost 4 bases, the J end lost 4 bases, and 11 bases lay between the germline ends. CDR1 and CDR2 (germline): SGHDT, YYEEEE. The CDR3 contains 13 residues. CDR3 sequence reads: CASSRRGAYGYTF. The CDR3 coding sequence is TGTGCCAGCAGCCGCAGGGGAGCCTATGGCTACACCTTC.

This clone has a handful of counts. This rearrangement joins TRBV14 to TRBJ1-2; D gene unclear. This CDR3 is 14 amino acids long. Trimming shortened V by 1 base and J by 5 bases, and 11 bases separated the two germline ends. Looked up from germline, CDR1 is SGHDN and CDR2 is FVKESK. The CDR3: CASSQVHGSYGYTF. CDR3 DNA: TGTGCCAGCAGCCAAGTGCACGGATCTTATGGCTACACCTTC.

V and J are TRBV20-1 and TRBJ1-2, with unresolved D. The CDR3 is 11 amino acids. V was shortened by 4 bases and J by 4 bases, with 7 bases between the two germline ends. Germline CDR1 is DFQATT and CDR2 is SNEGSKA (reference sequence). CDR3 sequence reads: CSATVLYGYTF. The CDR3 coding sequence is TGCAGTGCTACGGTCCTCTATGGCTACACCTTC.

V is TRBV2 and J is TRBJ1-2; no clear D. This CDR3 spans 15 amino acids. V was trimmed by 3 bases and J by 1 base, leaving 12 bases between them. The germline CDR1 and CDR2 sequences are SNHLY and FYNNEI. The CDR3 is CASSDEQFFNYGYTF. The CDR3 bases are TGTGCCAGCAGTGACGAACAGTTTTTTAACTATGGCTACACCTTC.

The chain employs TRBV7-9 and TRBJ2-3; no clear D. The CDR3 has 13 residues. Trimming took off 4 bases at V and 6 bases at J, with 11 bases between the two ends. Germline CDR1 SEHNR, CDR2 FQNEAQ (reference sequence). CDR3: CASSSRSPDTQYF. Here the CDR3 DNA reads TGTGCCAGCAGCTCCCGATCCCCGGATACGCAGTATTTT.

CDR3 nucleotide sequence: TGTGCCAGTATGGGGGGGTCAGGCTACGAGCAGTACTTC. Its translation is CASMGGSGYEQYF. This sequence joins TRBV19 and TRBJ2-7; 7 nucleotides align to TRBD2. Unmatched junction bases numbered 6, after V lost 7 bases and J lost 3 bases. From germline, CDR1 is LNHDA and CDR2 SQIVND (reference sequence). CDR3 length equals 13 residues.

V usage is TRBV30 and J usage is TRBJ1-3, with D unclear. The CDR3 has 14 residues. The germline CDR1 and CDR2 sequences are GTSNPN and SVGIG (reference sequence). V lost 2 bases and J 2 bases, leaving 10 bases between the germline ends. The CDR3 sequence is CAWSLGGTGNTIYF. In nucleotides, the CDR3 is TGTGCCTGGAGTCTGGGCGGGACTGGAAACACCATATATTTT.

DNA of the CDR3: TGTGCCAGCAGCGCCCCGGGACAGCTCTCCTACGAGCAGTACTTC. Amino acids: CASSAPGQLSYEQYF. This chain links TRBV5-4 with TRBJ2-7; TRBD1 matches at 7 bases. J lost 0 bases, V lost 4 bases, and 7 bases had no gene match. The germline CDR1 and CDR2 sequences are SGHNT and YYREEE (reference sequence). CDR3 length: 15 residues.

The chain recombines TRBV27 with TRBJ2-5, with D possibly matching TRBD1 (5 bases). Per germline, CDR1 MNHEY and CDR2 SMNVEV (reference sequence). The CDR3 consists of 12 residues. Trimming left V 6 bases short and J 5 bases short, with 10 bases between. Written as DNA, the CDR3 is TGTGCCAGCAGAACAGGCATGGAGACCCAGTACTTC. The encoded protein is CASRTGMETQYF.

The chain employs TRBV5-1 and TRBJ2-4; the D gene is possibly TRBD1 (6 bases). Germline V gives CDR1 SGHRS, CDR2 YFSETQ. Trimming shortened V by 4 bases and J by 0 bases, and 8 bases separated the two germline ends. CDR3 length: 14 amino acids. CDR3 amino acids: CASSPDRAKNIQYF. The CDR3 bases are TGCGCCAGCAGCCCGGACAGAGCCAAAAACATTCAGTACTTC.

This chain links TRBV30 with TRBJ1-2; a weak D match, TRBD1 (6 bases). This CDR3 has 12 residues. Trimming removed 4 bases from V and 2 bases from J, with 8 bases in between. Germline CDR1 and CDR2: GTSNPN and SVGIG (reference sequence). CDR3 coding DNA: TGTGCCTGGAATAGGGGGAACTATGGCTACACCTTC. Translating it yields CAWNRGNYGYTF.

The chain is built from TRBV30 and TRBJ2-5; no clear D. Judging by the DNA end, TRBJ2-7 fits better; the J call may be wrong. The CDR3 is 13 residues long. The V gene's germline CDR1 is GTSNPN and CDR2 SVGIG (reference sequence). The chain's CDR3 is CAWGSGNSYEQYF. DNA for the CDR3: TGTGCCTGGGGGTCGGGTAACTCCTACGAGCAGTACTTC.

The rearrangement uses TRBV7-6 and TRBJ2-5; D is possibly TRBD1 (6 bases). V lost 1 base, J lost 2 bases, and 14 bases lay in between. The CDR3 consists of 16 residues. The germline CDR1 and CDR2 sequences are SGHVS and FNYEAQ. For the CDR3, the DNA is TGTGCCAGCAGCTTAGGACAGGACCCCCCTCAAGAGACCCAGTACTTC. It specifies CASSLGQDPPQETQYF.

The DNA for the CDR3 is TGTGCCAGCAGCCCTATCTCCCGCGGGTCCGATACTGAAGCTTTCTTT. It codes for CASSPISRGSDTEAFF. The genes are TRBV9 and TRBJ1-1; unclear D gene. This CDR3 comprises 16 residues. In germline, CDR1 is SGDLS, CDR2 YYNGEE. V was pared by 4 bases and J by 5 bases, with 21 bases between.

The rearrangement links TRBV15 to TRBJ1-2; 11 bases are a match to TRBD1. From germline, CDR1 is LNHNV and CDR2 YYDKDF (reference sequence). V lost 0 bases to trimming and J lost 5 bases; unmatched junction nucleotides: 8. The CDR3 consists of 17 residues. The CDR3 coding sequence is TGTGCCACCAGCAGAGATTCCATCGGGACAGGGGGTTATGGCTACACCTTC. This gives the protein CATSRDSIGTGGYGYTF.

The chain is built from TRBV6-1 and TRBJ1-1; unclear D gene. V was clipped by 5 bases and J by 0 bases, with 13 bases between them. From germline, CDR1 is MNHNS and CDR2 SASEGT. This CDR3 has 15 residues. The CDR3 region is CASSLLQLMNTEAFF. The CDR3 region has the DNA TGTGCCAGCAGTCTACTTCAGCTAATGAACACTGAAGCTTTCTTT.

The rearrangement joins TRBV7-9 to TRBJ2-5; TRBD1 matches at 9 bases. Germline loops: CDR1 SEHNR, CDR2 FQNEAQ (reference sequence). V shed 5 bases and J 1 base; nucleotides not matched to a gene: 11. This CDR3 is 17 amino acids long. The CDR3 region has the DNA TGTGCCAGCAGCGCACCTCGGGACAGGGCCACCCAAGAGACCCAGTACTTC. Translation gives CASSAPRDRATQETQYF.